The clone carrying this T cell receptor beta chain was picked up a small number of times. Its specificity is not known. These data belong to a study of regulatory T cells in long-lasting Graves disease. General observations from the study: Patients whose Graves' disease persisted exhibited lower TCR diversity than those newly diagnosed.

Both iRepertoire HTBI primers and Arm-PCR of CDR3 regions were used to build the TCR beta libraries. Via MiXCR, TCRdb re-called the multiplex PCR reads, giving one row per CDR3 protein. The sample contains almost 450,000 distinct CDR3 sequences, over 15% of which appear only once. As for time point: newly diagnosed GD, antithyroid drugs for less than 3 months. The TCR library was made from RNA extracted from PBMCs. Germline V gene sequence: CDR1 SNHLY, CDR2 FYNNEI. The CDR3 has 14 residues. Losses at the gene ends were 6 bases for V and 5 bases for J; bases not matched to a gene: 7. The sample was also reused in another study, on T cells in Graves' hyperthyroidism and ophthalmopathy. That paper notes: RT-PCR in the first round (using the HTBI primer set) targeted the TCR CDR3.

The chain joins TRBV2 to TRBJ2-1, with 7 bases fitting TRBD1. The sample consisted of peripheral blood mononuclear cells (PBMCs), taken at new diagnosis, from a patient treated with antithyroid drugs. The source is a woman younger than 45 with Graves disease. For the CDR3, the DNA is TGTGCCAGCAGCATCGGGACAGTGAACAATGAGCAGTTCTTC. Translating it yields CASSIGTVNNEQFF.